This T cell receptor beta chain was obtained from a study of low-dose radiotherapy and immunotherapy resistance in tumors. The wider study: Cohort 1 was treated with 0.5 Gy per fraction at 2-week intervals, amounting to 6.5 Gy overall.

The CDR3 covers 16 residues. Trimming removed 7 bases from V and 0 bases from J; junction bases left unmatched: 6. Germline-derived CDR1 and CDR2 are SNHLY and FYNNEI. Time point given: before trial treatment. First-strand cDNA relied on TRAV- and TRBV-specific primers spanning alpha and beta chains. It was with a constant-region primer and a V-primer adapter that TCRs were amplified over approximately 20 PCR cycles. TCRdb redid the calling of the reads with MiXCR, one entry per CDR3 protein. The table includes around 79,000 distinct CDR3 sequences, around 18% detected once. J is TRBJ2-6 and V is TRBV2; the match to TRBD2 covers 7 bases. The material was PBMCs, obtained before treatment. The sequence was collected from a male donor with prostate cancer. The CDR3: CASTGGLSSGANVLTF. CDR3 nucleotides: TGTGCCAGCACGGGGGGACTGAGCTCTGGGGCCAACGTCCTGACTTTC.